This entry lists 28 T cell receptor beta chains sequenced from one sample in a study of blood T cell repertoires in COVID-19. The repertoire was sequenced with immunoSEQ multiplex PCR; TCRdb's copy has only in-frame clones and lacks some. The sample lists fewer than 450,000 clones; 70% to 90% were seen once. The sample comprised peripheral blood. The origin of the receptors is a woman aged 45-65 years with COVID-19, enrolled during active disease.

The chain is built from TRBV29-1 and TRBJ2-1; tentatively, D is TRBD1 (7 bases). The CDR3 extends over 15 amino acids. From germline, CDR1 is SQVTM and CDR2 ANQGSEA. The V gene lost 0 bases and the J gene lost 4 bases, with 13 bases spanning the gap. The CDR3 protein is CSVEEGQGGYNEQFF. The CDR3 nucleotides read TGCAGCGTTGAAGAAGGGCAGGGGGGATACAATGAGCAGTTCTTC.

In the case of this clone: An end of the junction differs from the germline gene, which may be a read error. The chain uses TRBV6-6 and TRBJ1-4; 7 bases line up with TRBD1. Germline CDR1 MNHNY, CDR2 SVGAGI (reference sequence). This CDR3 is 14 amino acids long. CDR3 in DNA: TGTGCCAGCATTTACAGGGGTGGAGAGGAAAAACTGTTTTTT. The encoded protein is CASIYRGGEEKLFF.

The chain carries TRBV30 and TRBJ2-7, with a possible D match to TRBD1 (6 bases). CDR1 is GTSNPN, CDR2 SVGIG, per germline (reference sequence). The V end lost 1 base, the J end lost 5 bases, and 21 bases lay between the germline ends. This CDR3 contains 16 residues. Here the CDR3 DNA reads TGTGCCTGGAGTGAGGATACCGGGACAAGAGGCAACGAGCAGTACTTC. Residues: CAWSEDTGTRGNEQYF.

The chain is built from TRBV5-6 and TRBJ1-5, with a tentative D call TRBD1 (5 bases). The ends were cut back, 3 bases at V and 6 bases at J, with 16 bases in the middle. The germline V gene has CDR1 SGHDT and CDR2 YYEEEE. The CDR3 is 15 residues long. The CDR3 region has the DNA TGTGCCAGCAGCTGGGGGGGTTCGATTGGTCAGCCCCAGCATTTT. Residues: CASSWGGSIGQPQHF. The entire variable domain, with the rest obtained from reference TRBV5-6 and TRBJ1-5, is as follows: DAGVTQSPTHLIKTRGQQVTLRCSPKSGHDTVSWYQQALGQGPQFIFQYYEEEERQRGNFPDRFSGHQFPNYSSELNVNALLLGDSALYLCASSWGGSIGQPQHFGDGTRLSIL.

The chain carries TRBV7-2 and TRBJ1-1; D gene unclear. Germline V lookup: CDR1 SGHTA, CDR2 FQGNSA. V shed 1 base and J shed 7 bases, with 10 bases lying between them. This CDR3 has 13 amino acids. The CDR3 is CASSLDPSLEAFF. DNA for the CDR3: TGTGCCAGCAGCTTAGATCCCAGTCTTGAAGCTTTCTTT.

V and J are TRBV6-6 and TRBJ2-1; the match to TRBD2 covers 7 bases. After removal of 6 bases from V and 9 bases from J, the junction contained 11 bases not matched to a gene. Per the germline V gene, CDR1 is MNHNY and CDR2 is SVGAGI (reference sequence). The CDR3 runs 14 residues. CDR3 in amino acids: CASRHDERGSEQFF. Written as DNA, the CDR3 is TGTGCCAGCAGACACGATGAGCGGGGTAGTGAGCAGTTCTTC.

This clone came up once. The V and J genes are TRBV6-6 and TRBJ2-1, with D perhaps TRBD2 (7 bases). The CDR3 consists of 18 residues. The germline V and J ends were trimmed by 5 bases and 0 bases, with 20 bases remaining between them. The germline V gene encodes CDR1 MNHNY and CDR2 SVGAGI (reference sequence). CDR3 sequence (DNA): TGTGCCAGCAGTCGGCCACGCGGGGGCCTAAGCTCCTACAATGAGCAGTTCTTC. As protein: CASSRPRGGLSSYNEQFF.

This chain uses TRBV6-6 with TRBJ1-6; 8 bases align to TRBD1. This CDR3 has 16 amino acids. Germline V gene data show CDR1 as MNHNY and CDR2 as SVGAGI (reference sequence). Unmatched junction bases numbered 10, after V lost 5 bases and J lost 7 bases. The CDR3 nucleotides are TGTGCCAGCAGTCCCTATGGGGACAGGAAAAATTCACCCCTCCACTTT. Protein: CASSPYGDRKNSPLHF.

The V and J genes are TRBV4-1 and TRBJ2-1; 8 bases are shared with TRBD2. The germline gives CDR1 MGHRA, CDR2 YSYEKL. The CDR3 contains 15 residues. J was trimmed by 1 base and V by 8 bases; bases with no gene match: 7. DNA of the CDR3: TGCGCCAGCGACCGGGGGGGGGTATCCTACAATGAGCAGTTCTTC. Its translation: CASDRGGVSYNEQFF.

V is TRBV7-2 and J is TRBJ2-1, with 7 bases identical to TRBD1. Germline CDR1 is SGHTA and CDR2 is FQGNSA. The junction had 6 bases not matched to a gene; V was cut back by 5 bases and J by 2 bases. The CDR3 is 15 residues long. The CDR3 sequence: CASSLTGTAYNEQFF. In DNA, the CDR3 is TGTGCCAGCAGCCTCACCGGGACAGCCTACAATGAGCAGTTCTTC.

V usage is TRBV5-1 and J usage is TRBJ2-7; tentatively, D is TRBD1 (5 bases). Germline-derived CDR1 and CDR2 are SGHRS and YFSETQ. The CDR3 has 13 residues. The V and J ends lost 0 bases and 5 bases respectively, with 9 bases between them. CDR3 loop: CASSLEGRDEQYF. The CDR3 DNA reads TGCGCCAGCAGCTTGGAGGGCAGGGACGAGCAGTACTTC. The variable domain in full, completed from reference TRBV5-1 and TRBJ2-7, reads KAGVTQTPRYLIKTRGQQVTLSCSPISGHRSVSWYQQTPGQGLQFLFEYFSETQRNKGNFPGRFSGRQFSNSRSEMNVSTLELGDSALYLCASSLEGRDEQYFGPGTRLTVT.

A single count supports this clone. CDR3 DNA: TGTGCCAGCAGTGCAGCGGGGGCCCCCCCGCTTGGCTACACCTTC. This translates into CASSAAGAPPLGYTF. This rearrangement joins TRBV2 to TRBJ1-2; weak D call: TRBD1 (6 bases). Germline CDR1 is SNHLY and CDR2 is FYNNEI. The CDR3 is 15 residues long. Between the trimmed V and J ends, which lost 4 bases and 7 bases, there was a span of 19 bases.

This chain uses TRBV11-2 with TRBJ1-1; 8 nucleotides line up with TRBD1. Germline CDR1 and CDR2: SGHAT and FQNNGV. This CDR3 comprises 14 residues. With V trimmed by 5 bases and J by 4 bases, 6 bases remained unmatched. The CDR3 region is CASSLHTGGTEAFF. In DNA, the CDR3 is TGTGCCAGCAGCCTACATACAGGGGGCACTGAAGCTTTCTTT. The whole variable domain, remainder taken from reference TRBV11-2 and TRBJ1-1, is EAGVAQSPRYKIIEKRQSVAFWCNPISGHATLYWYQQILGQGPKLLIQFQNNGVVDDSQLPKDRFSAERLKGVDSTLKIQPAKLEDSAVYLCASSLHTGGTEAFFGQGTRLTVV.

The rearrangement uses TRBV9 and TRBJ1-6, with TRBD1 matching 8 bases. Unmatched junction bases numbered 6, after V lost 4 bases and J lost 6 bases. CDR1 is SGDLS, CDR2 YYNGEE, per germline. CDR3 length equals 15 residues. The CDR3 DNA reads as TGTGCCAGCAGCCCAAGGGACAGGTCTAATTCACCCCTCCACTTT. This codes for CASSPRDRSNSPLHF. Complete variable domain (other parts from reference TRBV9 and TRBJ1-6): DSGVTQTPKHLITATGQRVTLRCSPRSGDLSVYWYQQSLDQGLQFLIQYYNGEERAKGNILERFSAQQFPDLHSELNLSSLELGDSALYFCASSPRDRSNSPLHFGNGTRLTVT.

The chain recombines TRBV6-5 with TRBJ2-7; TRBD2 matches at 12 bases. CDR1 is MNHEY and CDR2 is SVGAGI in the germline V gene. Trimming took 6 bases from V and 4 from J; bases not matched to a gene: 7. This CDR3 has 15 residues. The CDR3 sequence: CASRQRTSGEYEQYF. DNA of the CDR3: TGTGCCAGCAGACAGAGGACTAGCGGGGAGTACGAGCAGTACTTC.

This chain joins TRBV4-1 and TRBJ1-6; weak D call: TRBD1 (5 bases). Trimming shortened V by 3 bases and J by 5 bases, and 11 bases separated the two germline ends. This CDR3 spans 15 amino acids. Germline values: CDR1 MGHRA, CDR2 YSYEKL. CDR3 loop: CASSQTTANNSPLHF. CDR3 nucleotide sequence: TGCGCCAGCAGCCAGACGACAGCGAATAATTCACCCCTCCACTTT.

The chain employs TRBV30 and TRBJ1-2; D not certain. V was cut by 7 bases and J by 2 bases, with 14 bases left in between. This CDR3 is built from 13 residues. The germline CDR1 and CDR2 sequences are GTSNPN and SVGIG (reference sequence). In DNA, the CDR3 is TGTGCCTATTCGAGTCCCCTAAACTATGGCTACACCTTC. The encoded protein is CAYSSPLNYGYTF. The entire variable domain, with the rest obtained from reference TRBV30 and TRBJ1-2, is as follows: SQTIHQWPATLVQPVGSPLSLECTVEGTSNPNLYWYRQAAGRGLQLLFYSVGIGQISSEVPQNLSASRPQDRQFILSSKKLLLSDSGFYLCAYSSPLNYGYTFGSGTRLTVV.

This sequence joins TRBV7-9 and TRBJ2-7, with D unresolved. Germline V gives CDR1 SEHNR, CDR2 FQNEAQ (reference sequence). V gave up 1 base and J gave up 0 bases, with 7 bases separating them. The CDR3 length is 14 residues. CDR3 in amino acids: CASSLVAGSYEQYF. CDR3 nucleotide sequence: TGTGCCAGCAGCTTAGTCGCCGGCTCCTACGAGCAGTACTTC.

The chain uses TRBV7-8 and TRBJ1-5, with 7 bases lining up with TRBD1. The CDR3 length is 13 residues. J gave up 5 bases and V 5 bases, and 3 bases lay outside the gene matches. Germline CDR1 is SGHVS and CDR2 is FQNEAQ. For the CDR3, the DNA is TGTGCCAGCAGCCCGGGACAGTATCAGCCCCAGCATTTT. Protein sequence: CASSPGQYQPQHF.

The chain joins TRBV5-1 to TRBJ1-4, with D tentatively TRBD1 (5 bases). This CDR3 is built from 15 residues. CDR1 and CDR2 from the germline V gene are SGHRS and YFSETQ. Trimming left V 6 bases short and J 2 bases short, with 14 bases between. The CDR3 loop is CASKRSGQTNEKLFF. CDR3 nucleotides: TGCGCCAGCAAACGTTCAGGGCAGACTAATGAAAAACTGTTTTTT.

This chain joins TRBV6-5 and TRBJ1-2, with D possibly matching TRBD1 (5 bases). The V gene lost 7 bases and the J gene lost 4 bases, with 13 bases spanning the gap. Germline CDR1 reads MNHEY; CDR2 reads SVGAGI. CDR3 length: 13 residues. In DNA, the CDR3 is TGTGCCAGCACGGGGGACGGACCCTATGGCTACACCTTC. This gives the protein CASTGDGPYGYTF.

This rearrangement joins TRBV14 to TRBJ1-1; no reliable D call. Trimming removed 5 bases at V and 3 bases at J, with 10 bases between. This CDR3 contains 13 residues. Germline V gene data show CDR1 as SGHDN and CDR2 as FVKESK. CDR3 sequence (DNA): TGTGCCAGCAGCTATACGAGGGACACTGAAGCTTTCTTT. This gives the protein CASSYTRDTEAFF. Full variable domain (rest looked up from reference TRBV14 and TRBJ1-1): EAGVTQFPSHSVIEKGQTVTLRCDPISGHDNLYWYRRVMGKEIKFLLHFVKESKQDESGMPNNRFLAERTGGTYSTLKVQPAELEDSGVYFCASSYTRDTEAFFGQGTRLTVV.

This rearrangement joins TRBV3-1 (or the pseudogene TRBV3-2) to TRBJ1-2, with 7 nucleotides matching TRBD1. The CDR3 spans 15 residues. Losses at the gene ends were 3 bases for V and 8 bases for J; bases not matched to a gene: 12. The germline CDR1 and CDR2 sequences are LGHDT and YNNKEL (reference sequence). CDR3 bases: TGTGCCAGCAGCCATAGAGAGACAGGGTATGGAGGCTACACCTTC. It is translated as CASSHRETGYGGYTF.

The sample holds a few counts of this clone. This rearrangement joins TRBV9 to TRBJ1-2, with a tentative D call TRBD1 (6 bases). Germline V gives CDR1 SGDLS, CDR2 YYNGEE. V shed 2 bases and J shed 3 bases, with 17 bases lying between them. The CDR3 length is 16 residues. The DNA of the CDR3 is TGTGCCAGCAGCGTCCAGGTTACAGGGCGTCACTATGGCTACACCTTC. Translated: CASSVQVTGRHYGYTF.

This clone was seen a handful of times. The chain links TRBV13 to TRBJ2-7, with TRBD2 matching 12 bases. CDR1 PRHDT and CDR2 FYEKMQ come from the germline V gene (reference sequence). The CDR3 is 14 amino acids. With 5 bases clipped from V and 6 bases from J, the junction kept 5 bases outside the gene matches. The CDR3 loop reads CASSLTSGGPEQYF. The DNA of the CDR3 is TGTGCCAGCAGCCTTACTAGCGGGGGGCCCGAGCAGTACTTC.

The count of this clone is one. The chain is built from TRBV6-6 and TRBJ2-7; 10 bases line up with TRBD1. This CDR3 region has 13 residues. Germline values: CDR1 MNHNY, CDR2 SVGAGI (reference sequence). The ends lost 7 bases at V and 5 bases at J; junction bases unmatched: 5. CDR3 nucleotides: TGTGCCAGCACCATGGACAGGGGGAACGAGCAGTACTTC. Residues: CASTMDRGNEQYF.

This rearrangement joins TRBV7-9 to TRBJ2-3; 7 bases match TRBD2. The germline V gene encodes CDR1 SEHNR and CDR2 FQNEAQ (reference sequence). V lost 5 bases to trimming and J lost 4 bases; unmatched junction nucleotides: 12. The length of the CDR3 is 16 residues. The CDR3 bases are TGTGCCAGCAGCGCTCCCCGGGGGGAGAAGGCAGATACGCAGTATTTT. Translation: CASSAPRGEKADTQYF.

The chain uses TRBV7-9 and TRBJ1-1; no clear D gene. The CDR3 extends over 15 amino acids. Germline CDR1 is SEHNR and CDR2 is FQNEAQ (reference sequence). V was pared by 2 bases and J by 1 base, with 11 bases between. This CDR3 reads CASSLLPVANTEAFF. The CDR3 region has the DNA TGTGCCAGCAGCTTACTTCCGGTTGCGAACACTGAAGCTTTCTTT.